This TCR beta chain was sequenced during a study of blood T cell repertoires in COVID-19. CDR3 size: 14 residues. The germline gives CDR1 SGHRS, CDR2 YFSETQ. The V end was cut by 0 bases, the J end by 2 bases, with 6 bases between. The repertoire was sequenced with immunoSEQ multiplex PCR; TCRdb's copy has only in-frame clones and lacks some. The profile covers about 200,000 clones, with roughly 80% appearing a single time and around 5.4% taken by the ten largest. The sample consisted of peripheral blood. The chain recombines TRBV5-1 with TRBJ1-3; D remains unclear. This receptor was taken from a woman in her seventies with acute or convalescent COVID-19. The DNA for the CDR3 is TGCGCCAGCAGCTTGGGGGGAGCTGGAAACACCATATATTTT. This sequence encodes CASSLGGAGNTIYF.